Each of the 18 T cell receptor beta chains below was sequenced from the same sample in a study of T cell responses to AZD1222 COVID-19 vaccine. TCRdb's table, derived via immunoSEQ multiplex PCR, lists solely in-frame clones and lacks some. The sample records approximately 150,000 clones, 90% being singletons. The starting material was peripheral blood, obtained on day 0 of AZD1222 vaccination. The receptors stem from an adult in good health.

J is TRBJ2-3 and V is TRBV11-3, with D maybe TRBD2 (5 bases). The CDR3 runs to 14 residues. The germline V gene has CDR1 SGHNT and CDR2 YENEEA. Trimming left V 1 base short and J 7 bases short, with 12 bases between. CDR3 sequence: CASSLGGPPHTQYF. Here the CDR3 DNA reads TGTGCCAGCAGCTTAGGCGGGCCGCCCCATACGCAGTATTTT.

Concerning this clone itself: This specimen includes other DNA sequences encoding the same CDR3. This rearrangement joins TRBV7-2 to TRBJ1-2; the D is unclear. CDR3 length equals 14 residues. Trimming cost V 1 base and J 0 bases, with 6 bases left between them. Germline V gives CDR1 SGHTA, CDR2 FQGNSA. CDR3 amino acids: CASSLGVANYGYTF. The CDR3 nucleotides are TGTGCCAGCAGCTTAGGCGTTGCTAACTATGGCTACACCTTC.

The chain links TRBV10-2 to TRBJ1-4; 7 bases match TRBD1. With V trimmed by 4 bases and J by 3 bases, 2 bases remained unmatched. Germline CDR1 and CDR2: WSHSY and SAAADI. This CDR3 is 14 amino acids long. The CDR3 DNA reads TGCGCCAGCAGTGGGGACAGTTCTAATGAAAAACTGTTTTTT. Protein: CASSGDSSNEKLFF.

In DNA form, the CDR3 reads TGTGCCAGCGGGAGCTCTGGAAACACCATATATTTT. Translation: CASGSSGNTIYF. This sequence joins TRBV9 and TRBJ1-3; D is unclear. The CDR3 sequence is 12 residues long. CDR1 SGDLS and CDR2 YYNGEE come from the germline V gene. The V end lost 7 bases, the J end lost 0 bases, and 5 bases lay between the germline ends.

CDR3 loop: CASSWSGGYSYEQYF. DNA for the CDR3: TGTGCCAGCAGCTGGAGCGGGGGCTACTCCTACGAGCAGTACTTC. V is TRBV7-3 and J is TRBJ2-7, with TRBD2 matching 8 bases. Trimming removed 4 bases from V and 0 bases from J; junction bases left unmatched: 5. The V gene's germline CDR1 is SGHTA and CDR2 FQGTGA. This CDR3 is built from 15 residues.

The CDR3 sequence is CASSLTGSGGPTKYF. The CDR3 DNA reads as TGTGCCAGCAGCCTAACGGGTAGCGGGGGGCCAACTAAGTACTTC. This rearrangement joins TRBV9 to TRBJ2-5, with 10 bases fitting TRBD2. V lost 4 bases and J lost 12; bases outside the gene matches: 15. The CDR3 has 15 amino acids. The germline gives CDR1 SGDLS, CDR2 YYNGEE.

This clone was seen only a few times. The chain couples TRBV19 to TRBJ1-2; the D is unclear. V was clipped by 5 bases and J by 4 bases, with 14 bases between them. CDR1 and CDR2 from the germline V gene are LNHDA and SQIVND (reference sequence). The CDR3 extends over 14 amino acids. Here the CDR3 reads CASSEGKRIYGYTF. The CDR3 DNA reads TGTGCCAGTAGTGAAGGTAAACGGATCTATGGCTACACCTTC.

This clone appeared a single time. The germline gene is not matched at one end of the junction; a read error may be the cause. The genes are TRBV6-5 and TRBJ1-2; 7 bases match TRBD1. The CDR3 has 16 amino acids. Germline V gives CDR1 MNHEY, CDR2 SVGAGI. CDR3 sequence reads: CASSYYSGTVNYGYTF. In nucleotides, the CDR3 is TGTGCCAGCAGCTACTATTCCGGGACAGTTAACTATGGCTACACCTTC.

This chain joins TRBV4-1 and TRBJ1-3; unclear D gene. V was cut by 1 base and J by 0 bases, with 4 bases left in between. Germline lookup yields CDR1 MGHRA and CDR2 YSYEKL. This CDR3 comprises 14 residues. The CDR3 sequence: CASSQGSSGNTIYF. CDR3 DNA: TGCGCCAGCAGCCAAGGTAGCTCTGGAAACACCATATATTTT.

There are a few counts of this clone. The J gene is TRBJ1-1, the V gene TRBV5-4, with TRBD1 matching over 9 bases. The CDR3 is made up of 12 amino acids. J gave up 13 bases and V 1 base, and 5 bases lay outside the gene matches. Germline-derived CDR1 and CDR2 are SGHNT and YYREEE (reference sequence). The CDR3 DNA sequence: TGTGCCAGCAGCTTGAGTACGGGACAGGGTTTCTTT. Its translation is CASSLSTGQGFF.

The chain couples TRBV7-2 to TRBJ2-7; 7 bases line up with TRBD2. The germline V gene has CDR1 SGHTA and CDR2 FQGNSA. Germline trimming cut 1 base from V and 6 bases from J; bases unmatched to any gene: 3. This CDR3 region has 13 residues. The CDR3 loop is CASSLVREGEQYF. The DNA for the CDR3 is TGTGCCAGCAGCTTAGTGAGGGAGGGCGAGCAGTACTTC.

This sequence joins TRBV7-9 and TRBJ2-1; D may be TRBD1 or TRBD2 (5 bases each). Germline loops: CDR1 SEHNR, CDR2 FQNEAQ (reference sequence). V was cut by 5 bases and J by 3 bases, with 14 bases left in between. This CDR3 is 15 amino acids long. DNA of the CDR3: TGTGCCAGCAGCACCATTTTTGGGGGCTACAATGAGCAGTTCTTC. As protein: CASSTIFGGYNEQFF.

This clone was recorded once. The J gene is TRBJ1-4, the V gene TRBV5-4, with a possible D match to TRBD1 (5 bases). Trimming shortened V by 4 bases and J by 1 base, and 11 bases separated the two germline ends. Germline V gene sequence: CDR1 SGHNT, CDR2 YYREEE (reference sequence). This CDR3 is built from 15 residues. The CDR3 is CASSLGGETNEKLFF. CDR3 DNA sequence: TGTGCCAGCAGCCTGGGGGGGGAAACTAATGAAAAACTGTTTTTT.

This chain connects TRBV5-3 to TRBJ2-7, with TRBD1 identical over 9 bases. TRBV5-3 is marked as an open reading frame, function uncertain. The CDR3 covers 14 residues. V lost 7 bases to trimming and J lost 5 bases; unmatched junction nucleotides: 10. This chain's CDR3 is CARATGTGRNEQYF. The DNA for the CDR3 is TGTGCCAGAGCAACCGGGACAGGGCGAAACGAGCAGTACTTC.

The chain recombines TRBV5-4 with TRBJ1-1; D unresolved. The CDR3 covers 13 residues. CDR1 SGHNT and CDR2 YYREEE come from the germline V gene (reference sequence). Trimming removed 7 bases at V and 1 base at J, with 11 bases between. Written as DNA, the CDR3 is TGTGCCAGCGGATACCCGGGGAACACTGAAGCTTTCTTT. Translated: CASGYPGNTEAFF.

This sequence joins TRBV2 and TRBJ1-3; 8 bases agree with TRBD1. The CDR3 runs to 14 residues. In germline, CDR1 is SNHLY, CDR2 FYNNEI. The J segment lost 4 bases and the V segment lost 5 bases, leaving 4 bases of the junction unmatched. The DNA of the CDR3 is TGTGCCAGCAGTTCCAGGGGGCCCGGAAACACCATATATTTT. Its translation: CASSSRGPGNTIYF.

This clone was recorded at least ten times. The rearrangement uses TRBV2 and TRBJ2-2; D is unclear. Germline-derived CDR1 and CDR2 are SNHLY and FYNNEI. The CDR3 contains 15 residues. The V end was cut by 7 bases, the J end by 6 bases, with 18 bases between. Here the CDR3 DNA reads TGTGCCAGCAATGACGGCAGGAAGTTACCCGGGGAGCTGTTTTTT. Amino acids: CASNDGRKLPGELFF.

V gene TRBV6-5 combines with J gene TRBJ1-1; possibly TRBD1 for D (6 bases). In germline, CDR1 is MNHEY, CDR2 SVGAGI. V lost 0 bases and J 1 base, leaving 9 bases between the germline ends. This CDR3 is 15 amino acids long. The CDR3 nucleotides are TGTGCCAGCAGTTACTCGATGGGGGCGAACACTGAAGCTTTCTTT. Protein: CASSYSMGANTEAFF.